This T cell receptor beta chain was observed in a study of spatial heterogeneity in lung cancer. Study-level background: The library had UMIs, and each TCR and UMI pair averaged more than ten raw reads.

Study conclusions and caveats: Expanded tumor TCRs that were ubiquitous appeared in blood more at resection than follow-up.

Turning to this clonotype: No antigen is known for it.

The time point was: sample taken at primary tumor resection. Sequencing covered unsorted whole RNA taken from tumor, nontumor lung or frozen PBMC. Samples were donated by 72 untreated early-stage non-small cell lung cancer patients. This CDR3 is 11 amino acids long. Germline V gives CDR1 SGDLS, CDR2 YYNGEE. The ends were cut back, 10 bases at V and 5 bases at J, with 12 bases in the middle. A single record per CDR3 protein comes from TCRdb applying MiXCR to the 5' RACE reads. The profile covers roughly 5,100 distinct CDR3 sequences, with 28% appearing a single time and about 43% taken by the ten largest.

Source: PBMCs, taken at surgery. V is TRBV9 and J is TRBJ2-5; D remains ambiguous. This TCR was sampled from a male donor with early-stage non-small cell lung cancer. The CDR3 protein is CAVLKVETQYF. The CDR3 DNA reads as TGTGCCGTCCTAAAGGTGGAGACCCAGTACTTC.